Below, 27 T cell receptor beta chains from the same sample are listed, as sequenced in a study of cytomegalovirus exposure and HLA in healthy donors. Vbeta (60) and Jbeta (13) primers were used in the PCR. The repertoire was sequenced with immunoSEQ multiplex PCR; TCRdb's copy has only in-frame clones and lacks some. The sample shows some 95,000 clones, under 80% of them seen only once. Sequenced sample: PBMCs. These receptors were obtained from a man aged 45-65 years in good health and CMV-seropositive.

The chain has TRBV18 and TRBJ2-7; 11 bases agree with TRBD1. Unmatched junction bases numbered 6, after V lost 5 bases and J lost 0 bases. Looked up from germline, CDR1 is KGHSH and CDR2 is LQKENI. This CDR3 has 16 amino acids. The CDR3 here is CASSDGTGGSSYEQYF. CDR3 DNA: TGTGCCAGCTCAGACGGGACAGGGGGGAGCTCCTACGAGCAGTACTTC. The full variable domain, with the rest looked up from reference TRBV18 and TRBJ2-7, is NAGVMQNPRHLVRRRGQEARLRCSPMKGHSHVYWYRQLPEEGLKFMVYLQKENIIDESGMPKERFSAEFPKEGPSILRIQQVVRGDSAAYFCASSDGTGGSSYEQYFGPGTRLTVT.

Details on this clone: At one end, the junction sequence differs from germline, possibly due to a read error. CDR3 region: CASSGTGTNYGYPF. DNA for the CDR3: TGTGCCAGCAGTGGGACAGGAACTAACTATGGCTACCCCTTC. The rearrangement links TRBV6-5 to TRBJ1-2; TRBD1 agrees at 8 bases. The V gene's germline CDR1 is MNHEY and CDR2 SVGAGI. The length of the CDR3 is 14 residues.

CDR3 nucleotides: TGTGCCAGCAGTAACACCGGGTTATACACTGAAGCTTTCTTT. Translated, it gives CASSNTGLYTEAFF. This rearrangement joins TRBV28 to TRBJ1-1; no firm D call. Germline V gene sequence: CDR1 MDHEN, CDR2 SYDVKM. Deletions cut 5 bases from V and 3 bases from J, with 13 bases between. The CDR3 extends over 14 amino acids. Based on the CDR3 plus reference TRBV28 and TRBJ1-1, the full variable domain is DVKVTQSSRYLVKRTGEKVFLECVQDMDHENMFWYRQDPGLGLRLIYFSYDVKMKEKGDIPEGYSVSREKKERFSLILESASTNQTSMYLCASSNTGLYTEAFFGQGTRLTVV.

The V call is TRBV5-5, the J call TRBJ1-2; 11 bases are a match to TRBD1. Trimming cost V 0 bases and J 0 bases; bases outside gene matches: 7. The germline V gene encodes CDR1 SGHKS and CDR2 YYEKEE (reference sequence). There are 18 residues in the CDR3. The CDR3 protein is CASSLEWTGGITNYGYTF. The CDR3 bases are TGTGCCAGCAGCTTGGAGTGGACAGGGGGCATTACTAACTATGGCTACACCTTC.

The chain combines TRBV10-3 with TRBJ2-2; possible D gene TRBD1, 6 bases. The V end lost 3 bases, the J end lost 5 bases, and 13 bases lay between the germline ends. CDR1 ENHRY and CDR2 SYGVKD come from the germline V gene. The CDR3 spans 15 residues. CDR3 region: CAISDSRGRTGELFF. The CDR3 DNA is TGTGCCATCAGTGACTCCAGGGGAAGGACCGGGGAGCTGTTTTTT.

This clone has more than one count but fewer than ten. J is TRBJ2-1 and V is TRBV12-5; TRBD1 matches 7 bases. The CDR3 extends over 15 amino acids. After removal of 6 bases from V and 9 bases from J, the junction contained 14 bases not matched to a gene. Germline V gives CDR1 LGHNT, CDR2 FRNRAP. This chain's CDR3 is CASGPPGTAWSEQFF. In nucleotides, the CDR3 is TGTGCTAGTGGCCCCCCTGGGACAGCTTGGAGTGAGCAGTTCTTC.

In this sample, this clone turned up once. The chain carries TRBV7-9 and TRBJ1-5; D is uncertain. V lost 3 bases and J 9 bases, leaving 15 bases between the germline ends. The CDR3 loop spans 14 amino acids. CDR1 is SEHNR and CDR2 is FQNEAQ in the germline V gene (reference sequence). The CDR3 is CASSLPLSGSPQHF. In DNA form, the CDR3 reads TGTGCCAGCAGCTTGCCACTGAGCGGTTCGCCCCAGCATTTT.

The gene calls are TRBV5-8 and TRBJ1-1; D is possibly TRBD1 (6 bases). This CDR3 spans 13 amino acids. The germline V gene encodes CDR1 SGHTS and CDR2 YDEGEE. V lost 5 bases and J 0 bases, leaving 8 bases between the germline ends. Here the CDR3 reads CASSWDMNTEAFF. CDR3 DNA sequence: TGTGCCAGCAGTTGGGACATGAACACTGAAGCTTTCTTT.

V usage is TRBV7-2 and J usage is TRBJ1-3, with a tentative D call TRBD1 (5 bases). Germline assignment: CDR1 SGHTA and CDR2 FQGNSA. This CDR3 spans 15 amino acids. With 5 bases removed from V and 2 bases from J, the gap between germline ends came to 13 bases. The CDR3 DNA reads TGTGCCAGCAGCCATCCGACAGAAACTGGAAACACCATATATTTT. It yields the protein CASSHPTETGNTIYF.

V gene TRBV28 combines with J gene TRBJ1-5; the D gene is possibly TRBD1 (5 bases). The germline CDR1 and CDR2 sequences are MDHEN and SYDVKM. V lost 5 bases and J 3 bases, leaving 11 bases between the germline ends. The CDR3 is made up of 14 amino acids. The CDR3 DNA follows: TGTGCCAGCAGTAACACGGGGGTCAATCAGCCCCAGCATTTT. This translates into CASSNTGVNQPQHF.

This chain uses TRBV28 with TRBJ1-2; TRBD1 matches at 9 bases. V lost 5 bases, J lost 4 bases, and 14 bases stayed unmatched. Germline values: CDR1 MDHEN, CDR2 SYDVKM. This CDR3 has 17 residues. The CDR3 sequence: CASSENRGQGTSYGYTF. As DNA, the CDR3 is TGTGCCAGCAGTGAAAATCGGGGACAGGGTACTTCCTATGGCTACACCTTC.

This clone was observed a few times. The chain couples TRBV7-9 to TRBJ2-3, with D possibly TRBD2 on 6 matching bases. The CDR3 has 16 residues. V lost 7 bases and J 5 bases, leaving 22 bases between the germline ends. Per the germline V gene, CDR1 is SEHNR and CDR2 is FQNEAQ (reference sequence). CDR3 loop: CASNIPGLKVVDTQYF. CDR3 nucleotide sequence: TGTGCCAGCAACATTCCGGGACTGAAGGTCGTAGATACGCAGTATTTT.

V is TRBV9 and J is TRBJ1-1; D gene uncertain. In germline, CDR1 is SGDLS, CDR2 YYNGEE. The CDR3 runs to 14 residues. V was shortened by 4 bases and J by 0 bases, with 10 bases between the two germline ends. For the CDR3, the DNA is TGTGCCAGCAGCCCCTGGCGGATGAACACTGAAGCTTTCTTT. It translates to CASSPWRMNTEAFF. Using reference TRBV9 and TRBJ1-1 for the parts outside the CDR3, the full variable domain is DSGVTQTPKHLITATGQRVTLRCSPRSGDLSVYWYQQSLDQGLQFLIQYYNGEERAKGNILERFSAQQFPDLHSELNLSSLELGDSALYFCASSPWRMNTEAFFGQGTRLTVV.

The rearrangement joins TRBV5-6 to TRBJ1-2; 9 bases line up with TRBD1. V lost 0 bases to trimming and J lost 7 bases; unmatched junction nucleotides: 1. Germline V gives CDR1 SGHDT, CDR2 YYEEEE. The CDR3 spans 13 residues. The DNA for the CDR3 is TGTGCCAGCAGCTTGGGGGGACAGGGTGGCTACACCTTC. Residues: CASSLGGQGGYTF.

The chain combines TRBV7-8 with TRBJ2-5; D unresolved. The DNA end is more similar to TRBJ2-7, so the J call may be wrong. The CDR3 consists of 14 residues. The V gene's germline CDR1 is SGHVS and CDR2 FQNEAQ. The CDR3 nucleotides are TGTGCCAGCAGCCCACTGGTGCGAGCCTACGAGCAGTACTTC. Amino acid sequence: CASSPLVRAYEQYF.

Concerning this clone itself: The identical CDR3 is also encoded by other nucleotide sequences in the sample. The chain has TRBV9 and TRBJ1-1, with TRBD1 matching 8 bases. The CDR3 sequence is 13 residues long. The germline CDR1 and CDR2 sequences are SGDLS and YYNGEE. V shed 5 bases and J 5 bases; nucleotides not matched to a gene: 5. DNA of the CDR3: TGTGCCAGCAGAGGACAGGGAGGGACTGAAGCTTTCTTT. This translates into CASRGQGGTEAFF.

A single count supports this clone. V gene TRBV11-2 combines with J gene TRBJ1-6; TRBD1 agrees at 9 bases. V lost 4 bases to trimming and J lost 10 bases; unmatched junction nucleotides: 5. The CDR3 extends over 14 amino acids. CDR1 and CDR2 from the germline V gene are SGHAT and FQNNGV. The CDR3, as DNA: TGTGCCAGCAGCTCGGGACAGGGCGTCTCACCCCTCCACTTT. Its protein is CASSSGQGVSPLHF.

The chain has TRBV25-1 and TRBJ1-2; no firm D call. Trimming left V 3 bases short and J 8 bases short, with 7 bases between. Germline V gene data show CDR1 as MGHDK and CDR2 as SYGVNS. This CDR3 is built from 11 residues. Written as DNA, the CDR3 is TGTGCCAGCAGTGATGGCTGGGGCTACACCTTC. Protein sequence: CASSDGWGYTF.

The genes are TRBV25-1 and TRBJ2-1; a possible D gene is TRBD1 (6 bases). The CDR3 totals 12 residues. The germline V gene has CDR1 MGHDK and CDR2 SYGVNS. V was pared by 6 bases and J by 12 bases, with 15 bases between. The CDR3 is CASRILQGVQFF. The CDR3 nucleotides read TGTGCCAGCAGGATATTACAGGGAGTGCAGTTCTTC. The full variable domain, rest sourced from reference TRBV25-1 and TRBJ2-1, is EADIYQTPRYLVIGTGKKITLECSQTMGHDKMYWYQQDPGMELHLIHYSYGVNSTEKGDLSSESTVSRIRTEHFPLTLESARPSHTSQYLCASRILQGVQFFGPGTRLTVL.

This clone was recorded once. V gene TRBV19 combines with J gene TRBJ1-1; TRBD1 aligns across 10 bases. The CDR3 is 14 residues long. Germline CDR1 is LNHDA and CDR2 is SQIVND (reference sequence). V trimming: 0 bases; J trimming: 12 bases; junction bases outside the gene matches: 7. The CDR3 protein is CASSIEAGTGETFF. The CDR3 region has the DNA TGTGCCAGTAGTATAGAGGCCGGGACAGGGGAAACTTTCTTT.

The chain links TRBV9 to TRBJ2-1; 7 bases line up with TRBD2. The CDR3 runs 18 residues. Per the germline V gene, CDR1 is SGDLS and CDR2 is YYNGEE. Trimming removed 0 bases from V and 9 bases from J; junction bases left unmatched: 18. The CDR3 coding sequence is TGTGCCAGCAGCGTAGTTCCCCTGAGCGGGACGGGGATTAGTGAGCAGTTCTTC. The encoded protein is CASSVVPLSGTGISEQFF.

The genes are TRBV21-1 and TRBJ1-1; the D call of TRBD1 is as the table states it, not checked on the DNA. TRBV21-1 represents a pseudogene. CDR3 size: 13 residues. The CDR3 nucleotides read TGTGCCAGCAGCAAAACAGGGAACACTGAAGCTTTCTTT. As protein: CASSKTGNTEAFF.

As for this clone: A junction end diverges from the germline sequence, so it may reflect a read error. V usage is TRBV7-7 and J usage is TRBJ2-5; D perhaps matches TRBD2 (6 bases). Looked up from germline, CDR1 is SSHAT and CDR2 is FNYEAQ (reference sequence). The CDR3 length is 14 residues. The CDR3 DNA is TGTGCTAGCAGCTTCGGCGGGGCGTTGGAGACCCAGTACTTC. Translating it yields CASSFGGALETQYF.

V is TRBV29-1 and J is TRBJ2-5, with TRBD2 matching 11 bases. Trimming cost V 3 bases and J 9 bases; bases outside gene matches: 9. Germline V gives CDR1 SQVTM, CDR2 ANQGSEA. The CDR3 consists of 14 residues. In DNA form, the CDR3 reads TGCAGCGTTGACCTAGCGGGGGGATCGGCGGCCCAGTACTTC. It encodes CSVDLAGGSAAQYF.

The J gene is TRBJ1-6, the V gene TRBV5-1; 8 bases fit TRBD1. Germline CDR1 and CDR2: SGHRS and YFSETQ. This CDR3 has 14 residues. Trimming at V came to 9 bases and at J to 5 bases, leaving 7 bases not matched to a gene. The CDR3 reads CAIPAGGHNSPLHF. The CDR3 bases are TGCGCCATCCCCGCAGGGGGCCATAATTCACCCCTCCACTTT.

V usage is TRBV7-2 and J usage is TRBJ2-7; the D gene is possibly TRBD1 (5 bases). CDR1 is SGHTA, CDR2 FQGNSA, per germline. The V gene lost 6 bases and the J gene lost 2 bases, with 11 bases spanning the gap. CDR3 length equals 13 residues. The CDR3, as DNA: TGTGCCAGCAGTTCCGGACACCCCTACGAGCAGTACTTC. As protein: CASSSGHPYEQYF.

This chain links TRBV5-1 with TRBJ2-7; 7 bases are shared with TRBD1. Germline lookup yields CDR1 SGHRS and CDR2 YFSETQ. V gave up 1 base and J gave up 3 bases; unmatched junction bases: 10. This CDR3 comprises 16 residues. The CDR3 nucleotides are TGCGCCAGCAGCTTGCAGGGGGACCTAACTCTCTACGAGCAGTACTTC. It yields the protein CASSLQGDLTLYEQYF. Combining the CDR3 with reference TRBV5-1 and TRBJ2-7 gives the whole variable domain KAGVTQTPRYLIKTRGQQVTLSCSPISGHRSVSWYQQTPGQGLQFLFEYFSETQRNKGNFPGRFSGRQFSNSRSEMNVSTLELGDSALYLCASSLQGDLTLYEQYFGPGTRLTVT.